These T cell receptor beta chains were read from a single sample in a study of blood T cell repertoires in COVID-19. Assay used: immunoSEQ multiplex PCR; TCRdb lists only in-frame clones, some missing. The sample has fewer than 350,000 clones, roughly 90% seen once. Material: PBMCs or T cells enriched from blood (not recorded which). The source of these receptors is a woman in her thirties or forties who had recovered from COVID-19. Each CDR3 is given with its conserved first and last residue. Fields, in order: J gene, V gene, clone size, D gene, CDR3 length, CDR3 DNA, CDR3 protein. The D gene is left open where the match is weak. Not every row has a clone size; where given, it reads once, few, many or a size class.

>TRBJ1-1|TRBV2|.|TRBD1|16
TGTGCCAGCAGCGATCCTCGGACAGGGGGGTACACTGAAGCTTTCTTT
CASSDPRTGGYTEAFF
>TRBJ1-1|TRBV7-9|few|TRBD1|13
TGTGCCAGCAGCTTCGACAGGGGCATTGAAGCTTTCTTT
CASSFDRGIEAFF
>TRBJ2-5|TRBV29-1|.|.|12
TGCAGCGTTGAAGTAGATCAAGAGACCCAGTACTTC
CSVEVDQETQYF
>TRBJ1-2|TRBV6-5|.|.|14
TGTGCCAGCAGTTATAGGGAGGGGCCCTATGGCTACACCTTC
CASSYREGPYGYTF
>TRBJ1-1|TRBV12-3/TRBV12-4|.|.|13
TGTGCCAGCGACGAAGGGAGGGGCACTGAAGCTTTCTTT
CASDEGRGTEAFF
>TRBJ1-1|TRBV18|.|.|13
TGTGCCAGCTCACCGACAGAAGGGACTGAAGCTTTCTTT
CASSPTEGTEAFF
>TRBJ1-2|TRBV6-5|.|TRBD1|13
TGTGCCACTCAACGGACAGGGAACTATGGCTACACCTTC
CATQRTGNYGYTF
>TRBJ1-3|TRBV18|once|.|14
TGTGCCAGCTCACCATACAGGATGGGAAACACCATATATTTT
CASSPYRMGNTIYF
>TRBJ2-7|TRBV2|few|TRBD2|14
TGTGCCAGCAGTGTCGCGGGGGGCTCCTACGAGCAGTACTTC
CASSVAGGSYEQYF
>TRBJ2-7|TRBV5-1|.|TRBD2|14
TGCGCCAGCAGCTTACTAGCGGGAGACCACGAGCAGTACTTC
CASSLLAGDHEQYF
>TRBJ1-2|TRBV4-2|.|TRBD1|14
TGTGCCAGCAGCCAAGATGGACAGGGGCTTGGCTACACCTTC
CASSQDGQGLGYTF
>TRBJ2-3|TRBV6-4|.|.|14
TGTGCCAGCAGTGATCAGGGGGGAAGGGATACGCAGTATTTT
CASSDQGGRDTQYF
>TRBJ2-7|TRBV5-1|few|TRBD2|16
TGCGCCAGCAGCTTGGGAGCTAGCGGGGACTCCTACGAGCAGTACTTC
CASSLGASGDSYEQYF
>TRBJ2-1|TRBV9|.|TRBD2|15
TGTGCCAGCAGCGCGCGGGGGTTCTCCTACAATGAGCAGTTCTTC
CASSARGFSYNEQFF
>TRBJ1-2|TRBV6-5|few|.|14
TGTGCCAGCAGTTACGGACTTTTTTCCTATGGCTACACCTTC
CASSYGLFSYGYTF
>TRBJ2-3|TRBV27|.|.|12
TGTGCCAGCAGCTATAACGACAGAACGCAGTATTTT
CASSYNDRTQYF
>TRBJ2-7|TRBV15|.|.|14
TGTGCCACCAGCAGAGCACAGCCTTCCTACGAGCAGTACTTC
CATSRAQPSYEQYF
>TRBJ2-2|TRBV5-1|.|TRBD2|18
TGCGCCAGCAGCTTGGGCGGACTAGCGGGACAGAACACCGGGGAGCTGTTTTTT
CASSLGGLAGQNTGELFF
>TRBJ1-5|TRBV7-2|.|.|12
TGTGCCAGCAGTTACCAGGGGTTCCCCCAGCATTTT
CASSYQGFPQHF
>TRBJ1-4|TRBV9|once|.|16
TGTGCCAGCAGCGTAGAACCGGGCCAGGGAGGGGAAAAACTGTTTTTT
CASSVEPGQGGEKLFF
>TRBJ1-4|TRBV11-2|once|.|14
TGTGCCAGCAGCTTAAGCAGGGTGGTTGAAAAACTGTTTTTT
CASSLSRVVEKLFF
>TRBJ2-3|TRBV5-1|.|TRBD1|18
TGCGCCAGCAGCTATGGACAGGGGGCACATTCTAGCACAGATACGCAGTATTTT
CASSYGQGAHSSTDTQYF
>TRBJ2-5|TRBV4-1|.|.|15
TGCGCCAGCAGCCAAGTATTGGGCAGGGTGGAGACCCAGTACTTC
CASSQVLGRVETQYF
>TRBJ1-1|TRBV7-2|.|.|16
TGTGCCAGCAGCTTAAGTCGGACAGTGGGATTGGGTGAAGCTTTCTTT
CASSLSRTVGLGEAFF
>TRBJ1-4|TRBV5-1|few|TRBD1|15
TGCGCCAGCAGCACAGGGGACGGACAGGTGGAAAAACTGTTTTTT
CASSTGDGQVEKLFF
>TRBJ1-1|TRBV19|.|.|13
TGTGCCAGTAGTATTGAGGGCAGCTCTGAAGCTTTCTTT
CASSIEGSSEAFF
>TRBJ1-2|TRBV30|.|.|12
TGTGCCTGGAGTGTCGGGGGGAGCGGCTACACCTTC
CAWSVGGSGYTF
>TRBJ2-1|TRBV7-6|once|TRBD2|16
TGTGCCAGCAGCCCCGTCGGGACTAGCGGTTACAATGAGCAGTTCTTC
CASSPVGTSGYNEQFF
>TRBJ1-2|TRBV7-8|.|TRBD1|14
TGTGCCAGCAGCTCCCAGACAGGGGGCTATGGCTACACCTTC
CASSSQTGGYGYTF